The 24 T cell receptor beta chains below were found in one sample sequenced in a study of naive and memory T cell subsets. RNA was extracted from more than 2 ml of whole blood of healthy adults. Alpha and beta constant region primers primed reverse transcription for blood and skin samples. TCRdb reprocessed the 5' RACE reads with MiXCR, giving one entry per CDR3 protein. Here the sample spans about 20,000 distinct CDR3 sequences, around 3.9% being singletons. These receptors were collected from a male donor in good health.

With respect to this clonotype: This clone may be a read error of a much larger clone one base away. The chain couples TRBV19 to TRBJ1-5, with unresolved D. CDR3 length equals 15 residues. The germline CDR1 and CDR2 sequences are LNHDA and SQIVND (reference sequence). The CDR3 bases are TGTGCCAGTAGTACCCCCGGGAGGGCGCTTCAGCCCCAGAATTTT. This gives the protein CASSTPGRALQPQNF.

This clonotype was seen ten or more times. The chain recombines TRBV6-2 or TRBV6-3 with TRBJ2-4; TRBD2 agrees at 11 bases. The CDR3 spans 18 residues. With 6 bases clipped from V and 6 bases from J, the junction kept 16 bases outside the gene matches. CDR1 and CDR2 from the germline V gene are MNHEY and SVGEGT. The CDR3 coding sequence is TGTGCCAGCAGGAAAGGGACTAGCGGTAGAAGCTTGACAAACATTCAGTACTTC. This codes for CASRKGTSGRSLTNIQYF.

This clonotype is categorized as medium-sized (0.01 to 0.1%). The chain joins TRBV29-1 to TRBJ2-7, with a weak D call TRBD1 (5 bases). CDR1 and CDR2 (germline): SQVTM, ANQGSEA. Trimming took off 2 bases at V and 3 bases at J, with 11 bases between the two ends. CDR3 length equals 13 residues. The CDR3 DNA reads as TGCAGCGTTGAAACCCGAGACAGCTACGAGCAGTACTTC. This codes for CSVETRDSYEQYF.

This clonotype has ten or more counts. The chain employs TRBV29-1 and TRBJ1-2, with TRBD1 matching 8 bases. Per germline, CDR1 SQVTM and CDR2 ANQGSEA. Germline trimming cut 4 bases from V and 5 bases from J; bases unmatched to any gene: 6. This CDR3 region has 13 residues. The CDR3 DNA follows: TGCAGCGTTGCCTTAACAGGGGGGTATGGCTACACCTTC. This sequence encodes CSVALTGGYGYTF.

This clonotype was picked up many times. V gene TRBV9 combines with J gene TRBJ2-7, with D possibly matching TRBD1 (8 bases). Germline V lookup: CDR1 SGDLS, CDR2 YYNGEE. The V gene lost 1 base and the J gene lost 0 bases, with 14 bases spanning the gap. CDR3 length: 16 amino acids. CDR3 nucleotide sequence: TGTGCCAGCAGCGTAAGCGGGGACAGGTCCTCCTACGAGCAGTACTTC. Translating gives CASSVSGDRSSYEQYF.

There are many counts of this clonotype. The chain joins TRBV5-1 to TRBJ2-1; 8 bases map to TRBD2. The length of the CDR3 is 16 residues. J lost 0 bases, V lost 1 base, and 3 bases had no gene match. The germline V gene encodes CDR1 SGHRS and CDR2 YFSETQ. This chain's CDR3 is CASSLTSGSSYNEQFF. Here the CDR3 DNA reads TGCGCCAGCAGCTTGACTAGCGGAAGCTCCTACAATGAGCAGTTCTTC.

This clonotype has a count of ten or more. CDR3 DNA: TGCAGCGTTGTAGAGAGGGCAGATACGCAGTATTTT. Amino acids: CSVVERADTQYF. The gene calls are TRBV29-1 and TRBJ2-3, with a weak D call TRBD2 (5 bases). Germline V gene sequence: CDR1 SQVTM, CDR2 ANQGSEA. The CDR3 spans 12 residues. V was shortened by 4 bases and J by 4 bases, with 9 bases between the two germline ends.

Many counts were recorded for this clonotype. J is TRBJ2-4 and V is TRBV5-1, with TRBD2 identical over 11 bases. V lost 3 bases and J lost 0; bases outside the gene matches: 5. Germline CDR1 reads SGHRS; CDR2 reads YFSETQ. This CDR3 has 17 residues. In nucleotides, the CDR3 is TGCGCCAGCAGCTCATCCGGGACTAGCGGAGCCAAAAACATTCAGTACTTC. It encodes CASSSSGTSGAKNIQYF.

This clonotype occurred many times. The CDR3 nucleotides read TGTGCCAGCAGCGCCGGACTAGCGAGCGAGCAGTACTTC. The encoded protein is CASSAGLASEQYF. The V and J genes are TRBV7-2 and TRBJ2-7; TRBD2 aligns across 9 bases. The V segment lost 5 bases and the J segment 6 bases; nucleotides outside the gene matches: 5. Germline CDR1 SGHTA, CDR2 FQGNSA. CDR3 length: 13 residues.

This clonotype rates as medium-sized. This chain connects TRBV29-1 to TRBJ1-6; D not resolved. CDR1 is SQVTM and CDR2 is ANQGSEA in the germline V gene. CDR3 length: 13 residues. The V end lost 7 bases, the J end lost 7 bases, and 14 bases lay between the germline ends. Written as DNA, the CDR3 is TGCAGCGCCGGTTCGCGGTTAAATTCACCCCTCCACTTT. Its translation is CSAGSRLNSPLHF.

This clonotype appeared many times. The V call is TRBV18, the J call TRBJ2-3; possibly TRBD1 for D (5 bases). V was clipped by 1 base and J by 0 bases, with 5 bases between them. CDR1 and CDR2 from the germline V gene are KGHSH and LQKENI. This CDR3 contains 14 residues. The CDR3 loop is CASSPRQSTDTQYF. For the CDR3, the DNA is TGTGCCAGCTCACCACGACAGAGCACAGATACGCAGTATTTT. Complete variable domain (other parts from reference TRBV18 and TRBJ2-3): NAGVMQNPRHLVRRRGQEARLRCSPMKGHSHVYWYRQLPEEGLKFMVYLQKENIIDESGMPKERFSAEFPKEGPSILRIQQVVRGDSAAYFCASSPRQSTDTQYFGPGTRLTVL.

This clonotype was seen ten or more times. The chain links TRBV6-2 or TRBV6-3 to TRBJ1-5, with a tentative D call TRBD1 (5 bases). V gave up 6 bases and J gave up 0 bases, with 15 bases separating them. This CDR3 has 16 amino acids. CDR1 and CDR2 (germline): MNHEY, SVGEGT. As DNA, the CDR3 is TGTGCCAGCAGCCACCTCAGGGAGAATAGCAATCAGCCCCAGCATTTT. Its translation: CASSHLRENSNQPQHF.

Many counts were recorded for this clonotype. The chain recombines TRBV6-5 with TRBJ1-2; 10 bases match TRBD1. In germline, CDR1 is MNHEY, CDR2 SVGAGI. V dropped 5 bases and J dropped 2; count of bases not matched to a gene: 2. The CDR3 has 14 residues. The CDR3 spells CASSRDRGNYGYTF. In DNA form, the CDR3 reads TGTGCCAGCAGTCGGGACAGGGGCAACTATGGCTACACCTTC.

This clonotype came up many times. This chain joins TRBV29-1 and TRBJ2-5, with a possible D match to TRBD2 (5 bases). CDR1 is SQVTM and CDR2 is ANQGSEA in the germline V gene. Trimming took off 5 bases at V and 5 bases at J, with 12 bases between the two ends. The CDR3 consists of 12 residues. The DNA for the CDR3 is TGCAGCGTTCGGGGTCTGGGTGAGACCCAGTACTTC. Protein sequence: CSVRGLGETQYF. Based on the CDR3 plus reference TRBV29-1 and TRBJ2-5, the full variable domain is SAVISQKPSRDICQRGTSLTIQCQVDSQVTMMFWYRQQPGQSLTLIATANQGSEATYESGFVIDKFPISRPNLTFSTLTVSNMSPEDSSIYLCSVRGLGETQYFGPGTRLLVL.

This clonotype came up many times. The V and J genes are TRBV11-3 and TRBJ2-1; TRBD2 agrees at 7 bases. Germline V gene lookup returns CDR1 SGHNT and CDR2 YENEEA. This CDR3 has 14 amino acids. V lost 4 bases, J lost 5 bases, and 5 bases stayed unmatched. CDR3 residues: CASSSELANNEQFF. Here the CDR3 DNA reads TGTGCCAGCAGCTCCGAACTAGCGAACAATGAGCAGTTCTTC. Full variable domain (outside the CDR3, taken from reference TRBV11-3 and TRBJ2-1): EAGVVQSPRYKIIEKKQPVAFWCNPISGHNTLYWYLQNLGQGPELLIRYENEEAVDDSQLPKDRFSAERLKGVDSTLKIQPAELGDSAVYLCASSSELANNEQFFGPGTRLTVL.

At least ten counts were recorded for this clonotype. The chain has TRBV12-3 or TRBV12-4 and TRBJ2-1; 7 bases align to TRBD2. Germline trimming cut 6 bases from V and 5 bases from J; bases unmatched to any gene: 10. The CDR3 is 15 residues long. The CDR3, as DNA: TGTGCCAGCAGACTCGGGACTACTTCAAACAATGAGCAGTTCTTC. Amino acids: CASRLGTTSNNEQFF.

This clonotype was seen many times. The chain couples TRBV29-1 to TRBJ1-1; 8 bases align to TRBD1. Germline assignment: CDR1 SQVTM and CDR2 ANQGSEA. The CDR3 runs 13 residues. Germline trimming cut 7 bases from V and 1 base from J; bases unmatched to any gene: 5. The CDR3: CSGVGQANTEAFF. CDR3 sequence (DNA): TGCAGCGGCGTGGGACAGGCGAACACTGAAGCTTTCTTT.

At least ten counts were recorded for this clonotype. The chain joins TRBV29-1 to TRBJ2-1; D may be TRBD2 (5 bases). Trimming stripped 4 bases from V and 6 bases from J, with 16 bases between. Per germline, CDR1 SQVTM and CDR2 ANQGSEA. This CDR3 comprises 14 residues. The chain's CDR3 is CSVGKGRLANEQFF. The CDR3 DNA reads as TGCAGCGTTGGAAAAGGCCGGCTAGCCAATGAGCAGTTCTTC.

There are many counts of this clonotype. The chain carries TRBV29-1 and TRBJ2-2; 14 bases align to TRBD2. This CDR3 has 15 amino acids. V lost 7 bases and J lost 1; bases outside the gene matches: 2. The germline gives CDR1 SQVTM, CDR2 ANQGSEA. The CDR3 sequence: CSAGTSGRNTGELFF. The DNA of the CDR3 is TGCAGCGCTGGGACTAGCGGGAGGAACACCGGGGAGCTGTTTTTT.

Ten or more counts support this clonotype. The chain recombines TRBV27 with TRBJ1-1; no clear D. This CDR3 spans 13 amino acids. Germline V gives CDR1 MNHEY, CDR2 SMNVEV (reference sequence). V was pared by 0 bases and J by 3 bases, with 5 bases between. CDR3 nucleotide sequence: TGTGCCAGCAGTTTATCGGGGTACACTGAAGCTTTCTTT. Amino acids: CASSLSGYTEAFF.

This clonotype was observed many times. V usage is TRBV11-2 and J usage is TRBJ1-1; D is possibly TRBD1 (5 bases). CDR1 is SGHAT and CDR2 is FQNNGV in the germline V gene. Trimming took 1 base from V and 6 from J, leaving 12 bases between them. The CDR3 loop spans 14 amino acids. The CDR3 sequence is CASSLGEGWAEAFF. DNA for the CDR3: TGTGCCAGCAGCTTAGGCGAGGGGTGGGCTGAAGCTTTCTTT.

Ten or more counts support this clonotype. CDR3 DNA: TGTGCCAGCACCGATTCCCGAAACTACGAGCAGTACTTC. It yields the protein CASTDSRNYEQYF. The chain couples TRBV2 to TRBJ2-7; D is ambiguous. The ends were cut back, 7 bases at V and 3 bases at J, with 13 bases in the middle. The germline CDR1 and CDR2 sequences are SNHLY and FYNNEI. The CDR3 loop spans 13 amino acids.

This clonotype was observed many times. V is TRBV7-2 and J is TRBJ2-7; 10 bases align to TRBD2. The germline gives CDR1 SGHTA, CDR2 FQGNSA. The CDR3 contains 15 residues. The ends lost 1 base at V and 5 bases at J; junction bases unmatched: 5. CDR3: CASSLVAGGENEQYF. The CDR3 DNA reads as TGTGCCAGCAGCTTAGTAGCGGGGGGTGAGAACGAGCAGTACTTC.

This clonotype has ten or more counts. The chain recombines TRBV5-5 with TRBJ2-1; 7 bases agree with TRBD2. The CDR3 runs 14 residues. V dropped 3 bases and J dropped 4; count of bases not matched to a gene: 4. The germline CDR1 and CDR2 sequences are SGHKS and YYEKEE (reference sequence). In DNA form, the CDR3 reads TGTGCCAGCAGCTGGGACTACCCTTACAATGAGCAGTTCTTC. It codes for CASSWDYPYNEQFF.